These T cell receptor beta chains were read from a single sample in a study of cytomegalovirus exposure and HLA in healthy donors. Using immunoSEQ multiplex PCR, the repertoire was profiled, and TCRdb retains in-frame clones only, with some absent. The top ten clones hold under 5.5% of a sample with about 97,000 clones, 81% of them seen once. Specimen: PBMCs. The receptors were sampled from a man aged 35 to 55 in good health and CMV-seropositive. Each CDR3 is given with its conserved first and last residue. A D gene is named only where the DNA matches it firmly. A row's size may be missing; if present it is once, few, many or a size class.

d_call clone_size j_call cdr3_length v_call cdr3_nt cdr3_aa
NA NA TRBJ2-1 14 TRBV5-1 TGTGCCAGCAGCTTGAATACCGGGGGCAATGAGCAGTTCTTC CASSLNTGGNEQFF
TRBD2 NA TRBJ2-5 15 TRBV5-4 TGTGCCAGCAGCTTGGGACTAGCGGGCCAAGAGACCCAGTACTTC CASSLGLAGQETQYF
TRBD1 NA TRBJ1-1 15 TRBV2 TGTGCCAGCAATCGACAGGGTCCGGATAACACTGAAGCTTTCTTT CASNRQGPDNTEAFF
NA NA TRBJ1-5 14 TRBV5-8 TGTGCCAGCAGCGCAGGGTTGAGCAATCAGCCCCAGCATTTT CASSAGLSNQPQHF
TRBD2 NA TRBJ2-5 16 TRBV5-1 TGCGCCAGCAGCTTGGCCCCAGCGGGAGCCGGAGAGACCCAGTACTTC CASSLAPAGAGETQYF
NA NA TRBJ1-3 17 TRBV21-1 TGTGCCAGCAGCAAAGAGGGGCGGGCGGGAGTCTGGCACACCATATATTTT CASSKEGRAGVWHTIYF
TRBD2 once TRBJ2-5 15 TRBV28 TGTGCCAGCAGTACCCCGCTAGCGGGAGGCGAGACCCAGTACTTC CASSTPLAGGETQYF
TRBD2 NA TRBJ2-3 14 TRBV30 TGTGCCTGGGAGCCGGGACTAGGAACAGATACGCAGTATTTT CAWEPGLGTDTQYF
TRBD2 NA TRBJ2-3 13 TRBV15 TGTGCCACCAGCAGAGATGGGGGGGGTACGCAGTATTTT CATSRDGGGTQYF
TRBD2 NA TRBJ2-3 16 TRBV27 TGTGCCAGCAGTTTAACCCCGGGGCCGGGGGGAGATACGCAGTATTTT CASSLTPGPGGDTQYF
TRBD2 NA TRBJ2-7 15 TRBV19 TGTGCCAGTAGCCCCCCAAGCGGGAGAGGATACGAGCAGTACTTC CASSPPSGRGYEQYF
NA NA TRBJ1-1 13 TRBV7-8 TGTGCCAGCAGCCGGCCAGGGAACACTGAAGCTTTCTTT CASSRPGNTEAFF
NA NA TRBJ1-1 14 TRBV7-9 TGTGCCAGCAGCATCGAGGGGGGGGGCACTGAAGCTTTCTTT CASSIEGGGTEAFF
NA few TRBJ1-2 14 TRBV29-1 TGCAGCGTTCTTGCGACAGTTTCCCCCTATGGCTACACCTTC CSVLATVSPYGYTF
TRBD1 NA TRBJ1-2 16 TRBV2 TGTGCCAGCACTCCGGACAGGGGCTCCCTCGGGAGCGATTACACCTTC CASTPDRGSLGSDYTF
NA once TRBJ1-3 11 TRBV20-1 TGCAGTGCTAGAGTAGGAGACACCATATATTTT CSARVGDTIYF
TRBD1 NA TRBJ2-1 15 TRBV2 TGTGCCAGCAGTGAAGACAGGGGGCTAAGCAATGAGCAGTTCTTC CASSEDRGLSNEQFF
TRBD1 NA TRBJ2-3 16 TRBV4-1 TGCGCCAGCAGCCGCCGGGACAGGGGGCTGGCAGATACGCAGTATTTT CASSRRDRGLADTQYF
TRBD2 NA TRBJ2-3 15 TRBV2 TGTGCCAGCATGACCTGGATGGGGGGGACAGATACGCAGTATTTT CASMTWMGGTDTQYF
TRBD1 NA TRBJ1-5 15 TRBV10-2 TGCGCCAGCATTCCCTCAGGGGGCAGCAATCAGCCCCAGCATTTT CASIPSGGSNQPQHF
TRBD2 NA TRBJ2-7 17 TRBV18 TGTGCCAGCTCAAAGGTGACTAGCGGGACTAGACCCCACGAGCAGTACTTC CASSKVTSGTRPHEQYF
NA NA TRBJ2-2 13 TRBV4-1 TGCGCCAGCAGCAGTCAGATCTCCGGGGAGCTGTTTTTT CASSSQISGELFF
NA few TRBJ1-3 14 TRBV6-5 TGTGCCAGCAGAGGGGCAGGCTCTGGAAACACCATATATTTT CASRGAGSGNTIYF
TRBD2 NA TRBJ2-1 17 TRBV9 TGTGCCAGCAGCGTAGCGGGGAGGGGCCGGGCTTACAATGAGCAGTTCTTC CASSVAGRGRAYNEQFF
NA few TRBJ2-3 14 TRBV10-3 TGTGCCATCAGTGAGTCCACAGCGGCAGATACGCAGTATTTT CAISESTAADTQYF
NA NA TRBJ1-5 15 TRBV10-3 TGTGCCATCAGTGAGTCACGAGGGAGCAATCAGCCCCAGCATTTT CAISESRGSNQPQHF
NA NA TRBJ1-3 15 TRBV6-5 TGTGCCAGCAGTTTAACAGTTAGCTCTGGAAACACCATATATTTT CASSLTVSSGNTIYF
TRBD2 NA TRBJ2-4 16 TRBV4-2 TGTGCCAGCAGCCCGAGCGGGAGGGTAGCCAAAAACATTCAGTACTTC CASSPSGRVAKNIQYF
NA NA TRBJ1-6 16 TRBV6-5 TGTGCCAGCAGTTACTCTACCAGGGTATCGGGTTCACCCCTCCACTTT CASSYSTRVSGSPLHF
NA NA TRBJ1-5 13 TRBV28 TGTGCCAGCAGTTTACGGGGAGATCAGCCCCAGCATTTT CASSLRGDQPQHF
NA once TRBJ2-1 13 TRBV6-6 TGTGCCAGCACCTACGGGAGTTACAATGAGCAGTTCTTC CASTYGSYNEQFF
NA NA TRBJ2-1 16 TRBV6-5 TGTGCCAGCAGTTACTCGAATCGGTTAGCCTACAATGAGCAGTTCTTC CASSYSNRLAYNEQFF
NA NA TRBJ2-1 15 TRBV9 TGTGCCAGCAGCGTATGGCGGGGGCCCGGGAGTGAGCAGTTCTTC CASSVWRGPGSEQFF
TRBD2 once TRBJ2-3 17 TRBV5-1 TGCGCCAGCAGCTTGGGTCTAGCGGGAGTCGTAACGGATACGCAGTATTTT CASSLGLAGVVTDTQYF
NA NA TRBJ2-1 16 TRBV6-1 TGTGCCAGCAGTGAGACGGACTGGGGCTCCTACAATGAGCAGTTCTTC CASSETDWGSYNEQFF